This T cell receptor (beta chain) was observed in a study of shared clonotypes between healthy human individuals. This clone was detected only a few times. The data were produced by immunoSEQ multiplex PCR, yet TCRdb's version contains in-frame clones alone and is incomplete. There are 730,000 or so clones in the sample; roughly 70% occur only once, and under 2% lies in the top ten. The CDR3 is 13 amino acids. Germline CDR1 SGHTS, CDR2 YDEGEE. V gave up 0 bases and J gave up 5 bases, with 8 bases separating them. This chain connects TRBV5-8 to TRBJ2-5; D is uncertain. The origin of this receptor is a woman in her 30s in good health. Sequencing was carried out using memory CD4+ T cells sorted from blood. Subset: CD45RA-negative fraction. CDR3 nucleotide sequence: TGTGCCAGCAGCTTGGGACATCGGGAGACCCAGTACTTC. Residues: CASSLGHRETQYF.